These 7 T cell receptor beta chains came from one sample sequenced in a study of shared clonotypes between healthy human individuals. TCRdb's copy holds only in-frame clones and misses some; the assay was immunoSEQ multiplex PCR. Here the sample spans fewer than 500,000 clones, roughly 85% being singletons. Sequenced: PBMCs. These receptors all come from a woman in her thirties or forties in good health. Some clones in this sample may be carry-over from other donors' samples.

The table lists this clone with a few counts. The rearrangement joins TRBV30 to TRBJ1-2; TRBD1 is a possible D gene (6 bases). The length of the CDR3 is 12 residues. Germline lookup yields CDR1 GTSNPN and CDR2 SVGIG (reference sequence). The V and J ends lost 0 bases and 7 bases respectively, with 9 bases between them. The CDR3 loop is CAWSVGGSGYTF. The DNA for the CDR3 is TGTGCCTGGAGTGTAGGGGGAAGTGGCTACACCTTC.

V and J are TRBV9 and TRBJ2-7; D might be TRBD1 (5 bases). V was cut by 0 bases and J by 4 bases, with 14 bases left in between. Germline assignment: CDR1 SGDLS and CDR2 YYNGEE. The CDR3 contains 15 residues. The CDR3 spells CASSVAHGQGYEQYF. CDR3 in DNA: TGTGCCAGCAGCGTAGCTCATGGGCAGGGTTACGAGCAGTACTTC. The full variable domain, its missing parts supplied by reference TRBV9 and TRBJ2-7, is DSGVTQTPKHLITATGQRVTLRCSPRSGDLSVYWYQQSLDQGLQFLIQYYNGEERAKGNILERFSAQQFPDLHSELNLSSLELGDSALYFCASSVAHGQGYEQYFGPGTRLTVT.

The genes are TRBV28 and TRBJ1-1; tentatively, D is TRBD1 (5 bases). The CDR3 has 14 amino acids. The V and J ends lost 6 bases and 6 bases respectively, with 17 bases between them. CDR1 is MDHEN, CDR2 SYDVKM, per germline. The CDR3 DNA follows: TGTGCCAGCAGCCGCCTCAGGGATGGAGCTGAAGCTTTCTTT. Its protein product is CASSRLRDGAEAFF.

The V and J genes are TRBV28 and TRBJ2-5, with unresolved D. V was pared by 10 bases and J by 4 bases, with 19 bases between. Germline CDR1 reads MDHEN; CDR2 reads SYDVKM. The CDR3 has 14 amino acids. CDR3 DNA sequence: TGTGCCACGACCCCCGCATTAGCTTTAGAGACCCAGTACTTC. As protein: CATTPALALETQYF.

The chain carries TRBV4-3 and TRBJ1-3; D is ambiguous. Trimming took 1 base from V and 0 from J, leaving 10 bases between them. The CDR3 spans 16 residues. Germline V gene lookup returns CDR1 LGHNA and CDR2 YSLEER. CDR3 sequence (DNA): TGCGCCAGCAGCCAAGTGGCCACCACCTCTGGAAACACCATATATTTT. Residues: CASSQVATTSGNTIYF.

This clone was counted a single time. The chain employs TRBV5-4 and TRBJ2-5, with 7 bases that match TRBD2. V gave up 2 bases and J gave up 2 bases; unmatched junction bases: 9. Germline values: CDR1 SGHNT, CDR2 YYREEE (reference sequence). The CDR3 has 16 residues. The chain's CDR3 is CASSFLRGMGQETQYF. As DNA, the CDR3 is TGTGCCAGCAGCTTCCTGCGGGGGATGGGGCAAGAGACCCAGTACTTC. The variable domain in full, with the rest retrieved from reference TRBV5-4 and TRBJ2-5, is ETGVTQSPTHLIKTRGQQVTLRCSSQSGHNTVSWYQQALGQGPQFIFQYYREEENGRGNFPPRFSGLQFPNYSSELNVNALELDDSALYLCASSFLRGMGQETQYFGPGTRLLVL.

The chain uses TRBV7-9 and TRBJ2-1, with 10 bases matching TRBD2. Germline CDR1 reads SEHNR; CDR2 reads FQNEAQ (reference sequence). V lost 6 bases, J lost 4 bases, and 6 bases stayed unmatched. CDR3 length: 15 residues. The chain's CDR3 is CASRKLAGRYNEQFF. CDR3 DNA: TGTGCCAGCAGGAAACTAGCGGGACGATACAATGAGCAGTTCTTC.